Here is one T cell receptor beta chain with its context. Its antigen is not identified. The data are from a study of cytomegalovirus exposure and HLA in healthy donors. General study results and limits: One later analysis, an examination of the 100 to 150 validation repertoires, found that first-cohort TCR clusters tended to co-occur in them. Rarity held for most TCR sequences, but there were some public TCRs that occurred in many donors.

J gave up 4 bases and V 3 bases, and 2 bases lay outside the gene matches. Germline assignment: CDR1 SGHNT and CDR2 YENEEA. This CDR3 has 13 residues. The data were produced by immunoSEQ multiplex PCR, yet TCRdb's version contains in-frame clones alone and is incomplete. The sample includes approximately 270,000 clones, 65% to 90% of them seen just once. This sequence originates from a woman aged 18-29 years in good health and CMV-seronegative. The rearrangement uses TRBV11-3 and TRBJ2-7, with TRBD2 matching over 8 bases. The sequenced sample consisted of PBMCs. CDR3 region: CASSLTGGYEQYF. The CDR3, as DNA: TGTGCCAGCAGCTTGACGGGGGGGTACGAGCAGTACTTC.